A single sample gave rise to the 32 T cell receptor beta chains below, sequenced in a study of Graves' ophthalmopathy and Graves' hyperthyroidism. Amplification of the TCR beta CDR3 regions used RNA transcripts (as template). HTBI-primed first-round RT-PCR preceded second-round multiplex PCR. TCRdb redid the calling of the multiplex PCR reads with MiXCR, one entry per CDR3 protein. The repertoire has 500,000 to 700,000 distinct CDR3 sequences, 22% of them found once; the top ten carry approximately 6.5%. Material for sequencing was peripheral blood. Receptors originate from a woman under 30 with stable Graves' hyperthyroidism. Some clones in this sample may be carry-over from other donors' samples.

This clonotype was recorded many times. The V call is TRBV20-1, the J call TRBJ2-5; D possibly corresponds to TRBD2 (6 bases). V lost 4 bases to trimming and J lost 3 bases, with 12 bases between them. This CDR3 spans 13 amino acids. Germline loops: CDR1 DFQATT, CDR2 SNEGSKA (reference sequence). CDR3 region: CSAIDGGEETQYF. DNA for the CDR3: TGCAGTGCTATTGACGGGGGAGAAGAGACCCAGTACTTC.

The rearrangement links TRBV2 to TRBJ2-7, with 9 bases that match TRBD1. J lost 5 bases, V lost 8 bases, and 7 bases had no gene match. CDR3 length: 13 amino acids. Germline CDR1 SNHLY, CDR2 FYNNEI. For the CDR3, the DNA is TGTGCCAGCGCCAGACAGGGGGTCAACGAGCAGTACTTC. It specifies CASARQGVNEQYF.

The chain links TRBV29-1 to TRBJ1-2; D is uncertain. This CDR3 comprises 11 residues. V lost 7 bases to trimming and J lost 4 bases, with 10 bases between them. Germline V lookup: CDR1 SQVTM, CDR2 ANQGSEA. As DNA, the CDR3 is TGCAGCGGGACGGATGCCTATGGCTACACCTTC. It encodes CSGTDAYGYTF.

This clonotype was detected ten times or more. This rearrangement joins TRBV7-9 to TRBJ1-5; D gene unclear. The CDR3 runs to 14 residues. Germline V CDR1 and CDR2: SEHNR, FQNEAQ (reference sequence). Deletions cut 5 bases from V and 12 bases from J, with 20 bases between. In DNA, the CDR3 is TGTGCCAGCAGCCCCCAGGTCGACCGGGAGCACCAGCATTTT. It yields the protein CASSPQVDREHQHF.

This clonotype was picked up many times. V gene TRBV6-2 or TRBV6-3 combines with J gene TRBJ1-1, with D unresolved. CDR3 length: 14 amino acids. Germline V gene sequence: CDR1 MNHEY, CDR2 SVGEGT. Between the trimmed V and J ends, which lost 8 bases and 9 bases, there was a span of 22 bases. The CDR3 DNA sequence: TGTGCCAGCGTTCCCGGACCGGGTATTGATCAAGCTTTCTTT. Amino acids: CASVPGPGIDQAFF.

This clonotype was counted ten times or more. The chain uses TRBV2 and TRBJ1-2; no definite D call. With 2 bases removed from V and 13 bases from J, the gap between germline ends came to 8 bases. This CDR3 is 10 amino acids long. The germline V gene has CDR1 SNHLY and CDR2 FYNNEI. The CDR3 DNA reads TGTGCCAGCAGTGAATTAATCACCACCTTC. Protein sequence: CASSELITTF.

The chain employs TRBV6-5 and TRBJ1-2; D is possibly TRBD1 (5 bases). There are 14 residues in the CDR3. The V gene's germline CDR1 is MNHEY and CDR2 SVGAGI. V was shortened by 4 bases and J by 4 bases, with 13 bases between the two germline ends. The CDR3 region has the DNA TGTGCCAGCAGTTTCCACGGGACCGCCTATGGCTACACCTTC. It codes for CASSFHGTAYGYTF.

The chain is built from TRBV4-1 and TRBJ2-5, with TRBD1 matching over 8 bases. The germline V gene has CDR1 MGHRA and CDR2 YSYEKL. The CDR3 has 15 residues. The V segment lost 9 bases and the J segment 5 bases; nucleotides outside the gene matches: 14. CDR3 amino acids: CASRYRGTGDETQYF. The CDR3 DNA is TGCGCCAGTCGTTACCGTGGGACAGGCGACGAGACCCAGTACTTC.

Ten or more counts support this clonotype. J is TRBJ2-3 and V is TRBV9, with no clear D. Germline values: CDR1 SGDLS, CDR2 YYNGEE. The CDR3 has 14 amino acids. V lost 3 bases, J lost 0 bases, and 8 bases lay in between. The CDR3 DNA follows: TGTGCCAGCAGCGCCAGTACTAGCACAGATACGCAGTATTTT. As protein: CASSASTSTDTQYF.

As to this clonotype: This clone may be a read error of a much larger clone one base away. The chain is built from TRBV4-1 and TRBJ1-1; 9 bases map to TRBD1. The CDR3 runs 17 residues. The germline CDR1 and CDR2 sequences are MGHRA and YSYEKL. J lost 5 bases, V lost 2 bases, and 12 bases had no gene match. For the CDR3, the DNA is TGCGCCAGCAGCCAATATGTTGTCAGGACAGGGGATACTGAAGCTTTCTTT. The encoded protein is CASSQYVVRTGDTEAFF.

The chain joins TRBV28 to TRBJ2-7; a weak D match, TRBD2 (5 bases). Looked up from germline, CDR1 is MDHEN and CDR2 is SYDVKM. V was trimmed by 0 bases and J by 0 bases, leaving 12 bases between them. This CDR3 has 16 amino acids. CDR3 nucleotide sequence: TGTGCCAGCAGTTTATGGGGCAGCGGCCTCTCCTACGAGCAGTACTTC. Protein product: CASSLWGSGLSYEQYF.

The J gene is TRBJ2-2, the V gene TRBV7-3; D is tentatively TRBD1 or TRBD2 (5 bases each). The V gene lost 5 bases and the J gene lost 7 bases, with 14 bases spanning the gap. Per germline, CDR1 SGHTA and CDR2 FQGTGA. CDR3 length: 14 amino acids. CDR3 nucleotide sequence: TGTGCCAGCAGCCCAAGGGACGGGTACGGGGAGCTGTTTTTT. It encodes CASSPRDGYGELFF.

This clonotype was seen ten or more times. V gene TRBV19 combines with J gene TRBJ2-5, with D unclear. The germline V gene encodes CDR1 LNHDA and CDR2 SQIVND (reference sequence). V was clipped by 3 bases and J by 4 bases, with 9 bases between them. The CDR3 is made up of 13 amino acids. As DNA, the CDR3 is TGTGCCAGTAGTATCGCGAGTGGAGAGACCCAGTACTTC. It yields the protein CASSIASGETQYF.

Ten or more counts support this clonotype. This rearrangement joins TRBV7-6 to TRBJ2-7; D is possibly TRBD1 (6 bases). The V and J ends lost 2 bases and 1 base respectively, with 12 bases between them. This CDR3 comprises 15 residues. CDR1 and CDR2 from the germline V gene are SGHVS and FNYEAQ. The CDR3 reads CASSLSQGPSYEQYF. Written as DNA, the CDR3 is TGTGCCAGCAGCTTATCACAGGGCCCTTCCTACGAGCAGTACTTC.

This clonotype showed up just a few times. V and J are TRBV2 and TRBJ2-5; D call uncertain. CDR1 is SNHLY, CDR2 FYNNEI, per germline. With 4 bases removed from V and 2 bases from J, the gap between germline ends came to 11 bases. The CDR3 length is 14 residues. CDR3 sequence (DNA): TGTGCCAGCAGTGTAGTGCTTTATCAAGAGACCCAGTACTTC. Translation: CASSVVLYQETQYF.

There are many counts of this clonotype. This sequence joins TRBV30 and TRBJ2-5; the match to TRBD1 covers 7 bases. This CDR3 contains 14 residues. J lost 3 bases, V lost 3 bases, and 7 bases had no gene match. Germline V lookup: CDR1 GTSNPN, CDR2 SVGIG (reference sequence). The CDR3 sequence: CAWRTQGWEETQYF. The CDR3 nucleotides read TGTGCCTGGAGAACACAGGGGTGGGAAGAGACCCAGTACTTC.

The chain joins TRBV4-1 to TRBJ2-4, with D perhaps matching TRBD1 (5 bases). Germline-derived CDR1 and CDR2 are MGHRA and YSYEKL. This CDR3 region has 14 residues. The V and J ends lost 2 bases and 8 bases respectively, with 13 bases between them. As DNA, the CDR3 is TGCGCCAGCAGCCAAATAGGGGCCTTGGACATTCAGTACTTC. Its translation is CASSQIGALDIQYF.

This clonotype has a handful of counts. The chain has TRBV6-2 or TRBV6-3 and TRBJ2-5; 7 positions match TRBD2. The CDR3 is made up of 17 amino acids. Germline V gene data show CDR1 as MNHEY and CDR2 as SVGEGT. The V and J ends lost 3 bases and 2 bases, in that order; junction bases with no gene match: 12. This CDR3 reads CASSYTPAGILQETQYF. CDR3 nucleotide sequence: TGTGCCAGCAGTTATACGCCAGCGGGGATACTACAAGAGACCCAGTACTTC.

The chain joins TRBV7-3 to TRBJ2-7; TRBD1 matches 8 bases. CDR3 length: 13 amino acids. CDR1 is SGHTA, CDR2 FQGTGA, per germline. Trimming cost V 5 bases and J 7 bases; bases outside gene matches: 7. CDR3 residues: CASSRWTGLEQYF. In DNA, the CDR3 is TGTGCCAGCAGCCGATGGACAGGGTTAGAGCAGTACTTC.

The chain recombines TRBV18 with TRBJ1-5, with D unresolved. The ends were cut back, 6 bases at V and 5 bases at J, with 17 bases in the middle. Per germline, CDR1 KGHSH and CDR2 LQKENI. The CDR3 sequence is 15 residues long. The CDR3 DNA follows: TGTGCCAGCTCCCCCGATCAAGGAATACATCAGCCCCAGCATTTT. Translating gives CASSPDQGIHQPQHF.

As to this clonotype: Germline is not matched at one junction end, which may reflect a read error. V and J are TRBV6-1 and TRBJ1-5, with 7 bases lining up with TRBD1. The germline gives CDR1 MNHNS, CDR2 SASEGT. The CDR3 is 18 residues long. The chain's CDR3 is CACSARIGTAYSNQPQHF. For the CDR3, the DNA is TGTGCCTGCAGTGCGAGAATAGGGACAGCTTATAGCAATCAGCCCCAGCATTTT.

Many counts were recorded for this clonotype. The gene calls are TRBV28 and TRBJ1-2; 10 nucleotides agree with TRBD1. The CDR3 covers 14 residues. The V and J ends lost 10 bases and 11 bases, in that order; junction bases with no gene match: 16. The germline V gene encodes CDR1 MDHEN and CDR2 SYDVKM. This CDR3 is CATYTGTGDLGYTF. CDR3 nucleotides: TGTGCCACTTACACCGGGACAGGGGATCTAGGTTACACCTTC.

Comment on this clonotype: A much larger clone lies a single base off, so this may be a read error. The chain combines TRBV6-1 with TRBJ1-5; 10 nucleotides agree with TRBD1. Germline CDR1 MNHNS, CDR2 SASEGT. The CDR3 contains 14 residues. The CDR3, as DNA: TGTGCCAGCAGTGAAGGGACAGGGGGGCAGCCCCAGCGTTTT. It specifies CASSEGTGGQPQRF.

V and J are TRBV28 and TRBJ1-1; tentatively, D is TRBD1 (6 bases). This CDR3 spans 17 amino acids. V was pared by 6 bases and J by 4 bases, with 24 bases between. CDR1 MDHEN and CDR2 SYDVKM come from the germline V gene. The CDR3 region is CASSTQRGARPGTEAFF. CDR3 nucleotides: TGTGCCAGCAGCACTCAGAGGGGGGCCAGGCCTGGCACTGAAGCTTTCTTT.

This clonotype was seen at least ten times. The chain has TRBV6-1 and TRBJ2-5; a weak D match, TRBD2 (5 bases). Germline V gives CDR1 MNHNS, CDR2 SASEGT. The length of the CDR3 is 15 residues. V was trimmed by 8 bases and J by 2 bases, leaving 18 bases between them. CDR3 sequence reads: CASDPYGGAQETQYF. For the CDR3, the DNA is TGTGCCAGCGACCCCTACGGAGGAGCTCAAGAGACCCAGTACTTC.

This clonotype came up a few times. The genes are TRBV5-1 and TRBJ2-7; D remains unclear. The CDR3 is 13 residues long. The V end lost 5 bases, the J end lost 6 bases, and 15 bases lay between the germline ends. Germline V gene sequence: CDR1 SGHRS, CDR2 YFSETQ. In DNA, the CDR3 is TGCGCCAGCAGAGCAGACTCCACTGGCGAGCAGTACTTC. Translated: CASRADSTGEQYF.

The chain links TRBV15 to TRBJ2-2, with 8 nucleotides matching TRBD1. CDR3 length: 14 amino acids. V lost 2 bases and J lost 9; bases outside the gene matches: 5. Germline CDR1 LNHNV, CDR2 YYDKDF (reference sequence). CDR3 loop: CATSRQGAVRELFF. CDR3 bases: TGTGCCACCAGCAGACAGGGGGCGGTGAGGGAGCTGTTTTTT.

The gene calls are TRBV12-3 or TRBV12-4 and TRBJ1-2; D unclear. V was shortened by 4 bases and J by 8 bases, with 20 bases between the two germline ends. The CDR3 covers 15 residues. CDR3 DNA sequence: TGTGCCAGCAGTTACCACAGATCCCAGCTGGGAGGCTACACCTTC. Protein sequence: CASSYHRSQLGGYTF.

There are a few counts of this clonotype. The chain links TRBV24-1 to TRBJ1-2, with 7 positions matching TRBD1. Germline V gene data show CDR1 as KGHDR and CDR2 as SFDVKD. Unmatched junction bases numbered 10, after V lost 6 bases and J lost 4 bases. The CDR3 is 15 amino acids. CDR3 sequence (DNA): TGTGCCACCAGTTCCCGGACAGGCGAAGCCTATGGCTACACCTTC. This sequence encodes CATSSRTGEAYGYTF.

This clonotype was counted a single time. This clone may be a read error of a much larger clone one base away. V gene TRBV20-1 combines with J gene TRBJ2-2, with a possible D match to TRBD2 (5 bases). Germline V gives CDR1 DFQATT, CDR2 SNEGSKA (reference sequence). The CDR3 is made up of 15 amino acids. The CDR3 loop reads CSARDREGLVGELCF. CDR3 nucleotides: TGCAGTGCTAGAGATCGGGAAGGCTTAGTCGGGGAGCTGTGTTTT.

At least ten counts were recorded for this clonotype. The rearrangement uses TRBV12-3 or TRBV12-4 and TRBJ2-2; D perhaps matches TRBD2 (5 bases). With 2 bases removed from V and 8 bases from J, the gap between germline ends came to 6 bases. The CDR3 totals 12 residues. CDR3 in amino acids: CASSLTGGELFF. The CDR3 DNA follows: TGTGCCAGCAGTTTAACGGGAGGGGAGCTGTTTTTT.

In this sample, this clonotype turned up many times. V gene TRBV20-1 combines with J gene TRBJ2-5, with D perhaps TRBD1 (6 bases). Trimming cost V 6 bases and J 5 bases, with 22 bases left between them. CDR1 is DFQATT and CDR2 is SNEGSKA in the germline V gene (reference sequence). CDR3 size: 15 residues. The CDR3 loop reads CSASRGSTALETQYF. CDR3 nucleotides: TGCAGTGCCTCAAGGGGGTCGACTGCACTCGAGACCCAGTACTTC.